The clone carrying this TCR beta chain came up many times. No antigen is known for it. The data are from a study of T cells in Graves' hyperthyroidism and ophthalmopathy. General study results and limits: Model-based prediction identified ophthalmopathy a median around 6.5 months prior to its onset.

Uncontrolled infection, other autoimmune disease, pregnancy or lactation led to exclusion. Clinical symptoms, serum thyroxine and TRAb, thyroid ultrasound and orbital computed tomography were used for the diagnoses. The source of the PBMCs was approximately 9.5 ml of fresh peripheral blood. Amplification of TCR beta CDR3 regions was performed using RNA transcripts as template. RT-PCR in the first round (using the HTBI primer set) targeted the TCR CDR3. Using its own MiXCR run on the multiplex PCR reads, TCRdb lists one record per CDR3 protein. The sample yields a few hundred thousand distinct CDR3 sequences, roughly 13% seen once. This CDR3 spans 14 amino acids. The germline gives CDR1 DFQATT, CDR2 SNEGSKA (reference sequence). With V trimmed by 5 bases and J by 1 base, 7 bases remained unmatched.

Sequencing was carried out using blood. This clonotype was obtained from a woman under 30 with Graves' hyperthyroidism. The rearrangement joins TRBV20-1 to TRBJ2-5; 7 positions match TRBD2. CDR3 protein: CSASAGESQETQYF. The CDR3 bases are TGCAGTGCTTCGGCGGGAGAGAGCCAAGAGACCCAGTACTTC.